This T cell receptor beta chain was observed in a study of T cells in Graves' hyperthyroidism and ophthalmopathy. RNA transcripts served as the template for amplifying TCR beta CDR3 regions. Initially, a first-round RT-PCR of the TCR CDR3 employed the HTBI primer set. TCRdb processed the multiplex PCR reads anew with MiXCR; each CDR3 protein has one entry. The profile shows more than 300,000 distinct CDR3 sequences, about 14% of them singletons. This clonotype was seen ten or more times. Its matching antigen is unknown. CDR1 is GTSNPN, CDR2 SVGIG, per germline (reference sequence). This CDR3 contains 13 residues. The germline V and J ends were trimmed by 3 bases and 5 bases, with 12 bases remaining between them. Subjects with ophthalmopathy showed a Clinical Activity Score no lower than 3, a NOSPECS grade no lower than 4, and a duration shorter than 3 months. Investigators excluded patients with uncontrolled infection, other autoimmune disease, pregnancy or lactation. Diagnoses were made from clinical symptoms, serum measures (thyroxine and TRAb), thyroid ultrasound and orbital computed tomography.

Study-wide points: The model forecast ophthalmopathy, anticipating it by a median approximately 6 months before onset.

Sequenced material: blood. The rearrangement joins TRBV30 to TRBJ2-3; possible D gene TRBD1, 5 bases. This clonotype originated in a woman in her twenties or thirties with Graves' ophthalmopathy. Here the CDR3 DNA reads TGTGCCTGGAGGGAGAAGGGGATAGATACGCAGTATTTT. Translating gives CAWREKGIDTQYF.